This TCR beta chain was obtained from a study of blood T cell repertoires in COVID-19. V lost 5 bases to trimming and J lost 5 bases; unmatched junction nucleotides: 10. Germline assignment: CDR1 LNHDA and CDR2 SQIVND (reference sequence). The CDR3 has 15 amino acids. The repertoire was sequenced with immunoSEQ multiplex PCR; TCRdb's copy has only in-frame clones and lacks some. The sample yields about 180,000 clones, roughly 84% seen once. This TCR came from a human donor with acute COVID-19. The donor label of this sample is uncertain. The rearrangement links TRBV19 to TRBJ2-3; 7 bases agree with TRBD1. The specimen was PBMCs or T cells enriched from blood (not recorded which). CDR3 sequence: CASSPQGLRGDTQYF. The CDR3 DNA is TGTGCCAGTAGTCCACAGGGGCTTAGGGGAGATACGCAGTATTTT.